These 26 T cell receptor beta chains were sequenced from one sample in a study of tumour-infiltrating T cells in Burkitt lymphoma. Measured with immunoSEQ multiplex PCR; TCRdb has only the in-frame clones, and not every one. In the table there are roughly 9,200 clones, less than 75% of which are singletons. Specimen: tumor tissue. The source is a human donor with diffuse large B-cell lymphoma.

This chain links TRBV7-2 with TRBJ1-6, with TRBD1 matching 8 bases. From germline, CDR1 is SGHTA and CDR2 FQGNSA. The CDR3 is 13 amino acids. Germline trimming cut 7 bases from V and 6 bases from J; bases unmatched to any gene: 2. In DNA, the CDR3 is TGTGCCAGCACTGGACAGGGTAATTCACCCCTCCACTTT. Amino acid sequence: CASTGQGNSPLHF.

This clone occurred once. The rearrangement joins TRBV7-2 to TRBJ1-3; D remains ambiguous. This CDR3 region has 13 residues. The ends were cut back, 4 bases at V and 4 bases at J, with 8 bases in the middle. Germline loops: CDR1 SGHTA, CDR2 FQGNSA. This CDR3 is CASSSQTGNTIYF. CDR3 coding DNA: TGTGCCAGCAGCTCCCAAACCGGAAACACCATATATTTT.

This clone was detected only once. In DNA, the CDR3 is TGTGCCAGCAGCCCACCCTCCGGGACAGGGGCCACCGGGGAGCTGTTTTTT. Amino acid sequence: CASSPPSGTGATGELFF. V gene TRBV7-8 combines with J gene TRBJ2-2, with TRBD1 matching 10 bases. V was clipped by 5 bases and J by 4 bases; unmatched bases: 10. This CDR3 is built from 17 residues. Per the germline V gene, CDR1 is SGHVS and CDR2 is FQNEAQ.

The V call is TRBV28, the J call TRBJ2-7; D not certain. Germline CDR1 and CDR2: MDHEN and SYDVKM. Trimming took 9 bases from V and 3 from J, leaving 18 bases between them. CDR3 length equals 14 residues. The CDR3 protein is CASDSYGNGYEQYF. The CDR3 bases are TGTGCCAGTGATTCATACGGTAATGGCTACGAGCAGTACTTC.

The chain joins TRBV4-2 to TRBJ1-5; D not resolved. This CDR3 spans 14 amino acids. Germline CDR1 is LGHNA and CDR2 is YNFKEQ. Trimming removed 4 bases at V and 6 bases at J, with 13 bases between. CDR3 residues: CASSPRWVAQPQHF. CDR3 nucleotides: TGTGCCAGCAGCCCCCGTTGGGTTGCTCAGCCCCAGCATTTT.

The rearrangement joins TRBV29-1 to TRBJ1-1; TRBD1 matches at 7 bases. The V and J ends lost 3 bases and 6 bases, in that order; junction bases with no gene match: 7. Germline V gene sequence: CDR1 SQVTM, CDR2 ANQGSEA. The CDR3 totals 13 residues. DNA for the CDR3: TGCAGCGTTGATTACCCCCAGGGGGCTGAAGCTTTCTTT. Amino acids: CSVDYPQGAEAFF.

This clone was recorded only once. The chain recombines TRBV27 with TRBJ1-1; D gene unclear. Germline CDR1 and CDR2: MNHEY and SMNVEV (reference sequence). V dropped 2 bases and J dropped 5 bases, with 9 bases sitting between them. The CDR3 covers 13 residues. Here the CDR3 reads CASSLGSVTEAFF. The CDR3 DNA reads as TGTGCCAGCAGTTTAGGGTCCGTAACTGAAGCTTTCTTT.

CDR3 sequence: CASKLGPGANYGYTF. DNA for the CDR3: TGTGCCAGCAAGTTGGGGCCAGGGGCGAACTATGGCTACACCTTC. The chain uses TRBV28 and TRBJ1-2, with D possibly being TRBD1 (6 bases). The V end was cut by 7 bases, the J end by 2 bases, with 17 bases between. Per the germline V gene, CDR1 is MDHEN and CDR2 is SYDVKM. The CDR3 runs 15 residues.

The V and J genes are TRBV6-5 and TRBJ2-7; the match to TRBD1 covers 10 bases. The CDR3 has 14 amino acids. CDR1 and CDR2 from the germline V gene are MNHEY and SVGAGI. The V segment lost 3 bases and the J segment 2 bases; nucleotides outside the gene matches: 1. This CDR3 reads CASSYGTGAYEQYF. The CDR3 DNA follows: TGTGCCAGCAGTTATGGGACAGGGGCCTACGAGCAGTACTTC.

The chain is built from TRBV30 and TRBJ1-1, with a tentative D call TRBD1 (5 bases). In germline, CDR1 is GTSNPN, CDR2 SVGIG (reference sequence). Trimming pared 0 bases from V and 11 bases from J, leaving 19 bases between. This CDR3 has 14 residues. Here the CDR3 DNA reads TGTGCCTGGAGTGTGGACTCCTCCCGAGGGGTGGCTTTCTTT. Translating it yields CAWSVDSSRGVAFF.

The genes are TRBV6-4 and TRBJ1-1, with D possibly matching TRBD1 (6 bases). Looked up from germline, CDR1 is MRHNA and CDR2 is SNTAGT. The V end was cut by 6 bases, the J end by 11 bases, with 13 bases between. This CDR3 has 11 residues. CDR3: CASSSGVRAFF. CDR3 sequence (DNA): TGTGCCAGCAGCTCAGGGGTGCGGGCTTTCTTT.

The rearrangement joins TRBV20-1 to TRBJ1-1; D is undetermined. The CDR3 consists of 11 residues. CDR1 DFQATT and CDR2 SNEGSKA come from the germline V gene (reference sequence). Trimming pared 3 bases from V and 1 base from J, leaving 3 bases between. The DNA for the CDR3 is TGCAGTGCTAGCCCGAACACTGAAGCTTTCTTT. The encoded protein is CSASPNTEAFF.

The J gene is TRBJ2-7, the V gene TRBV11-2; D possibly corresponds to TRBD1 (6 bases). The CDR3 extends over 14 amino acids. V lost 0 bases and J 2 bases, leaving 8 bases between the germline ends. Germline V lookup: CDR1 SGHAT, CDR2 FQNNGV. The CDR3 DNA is TGTGCCAGCAGCTTAGAAAGACAGGCCTACGAGCAGTACTTC. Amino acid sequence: CASSLERQAYEQYF.

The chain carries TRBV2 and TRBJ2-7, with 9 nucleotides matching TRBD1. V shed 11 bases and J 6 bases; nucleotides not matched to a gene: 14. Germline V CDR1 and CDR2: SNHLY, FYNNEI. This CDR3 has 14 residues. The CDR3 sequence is CALLPGQGRREQYF. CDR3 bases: TGTGCCCTACTGCCGGGACAGGGTAGGCGCGAGCAGTACTTC. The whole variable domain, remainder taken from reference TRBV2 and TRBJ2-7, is EPEVTQTPSHQVTQMGQEVILRCVPISNHLYFYWYRQILGQKVEFLVSFYNNEISEKSEIFDDQFSVERPDGSNFTLKIRSTKLEDSAMYFCALLPGQGRREQYFGPGTRLTVT.

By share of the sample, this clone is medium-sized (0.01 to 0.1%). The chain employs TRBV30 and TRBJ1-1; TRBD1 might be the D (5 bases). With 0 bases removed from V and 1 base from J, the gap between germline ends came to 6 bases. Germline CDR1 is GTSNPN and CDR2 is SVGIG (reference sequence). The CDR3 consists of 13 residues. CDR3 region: CAWSVGANTEAFF. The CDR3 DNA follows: TGTGCCTGGAGTGTAGGGGCGAACACTGAAGCTTTCTTT.

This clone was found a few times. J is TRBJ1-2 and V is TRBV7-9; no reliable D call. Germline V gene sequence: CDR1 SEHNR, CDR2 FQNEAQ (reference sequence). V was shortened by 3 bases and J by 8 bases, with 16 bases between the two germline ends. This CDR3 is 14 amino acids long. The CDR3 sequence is CASSLDPRYGGYTF. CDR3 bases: TGTGCCAGCAGCTTGGACCCGAGATACGGCGGCTACACCTTC.

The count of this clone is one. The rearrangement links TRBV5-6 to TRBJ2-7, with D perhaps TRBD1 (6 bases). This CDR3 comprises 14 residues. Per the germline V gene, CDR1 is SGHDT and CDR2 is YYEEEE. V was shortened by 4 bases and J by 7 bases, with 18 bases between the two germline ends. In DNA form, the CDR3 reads TGTGCCAGCAGCACCGGTGGACAGATTCGAGAGCAGTACTTC. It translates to CASSTGGQIREQYF.

The CDR3 sequence is CAISVSPRGGQPQHF. DNA of the CDR3: TGTGCCATCAGTGTGAGCCCACGAGGGGGTCAGCCCCAGCATTTT. This sequence joins TRBV10-3 and TRBJ1-5, with D perhaps TRBD1 (6 bases). Germline values: CDR1 ENHRY, CDR2 SYGVKD. Deletions cut 4 bases from V and 6 bases from J, with 16 bases between. CDR3 size: 15 residues.

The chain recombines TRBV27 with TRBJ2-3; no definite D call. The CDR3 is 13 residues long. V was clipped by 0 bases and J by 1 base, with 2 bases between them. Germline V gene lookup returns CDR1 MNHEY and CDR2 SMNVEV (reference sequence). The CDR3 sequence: CASSLSGTDTQYF. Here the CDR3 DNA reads TGTGCCAGCAGTTTATCCGGCACAGATACGCAGTATTTT.

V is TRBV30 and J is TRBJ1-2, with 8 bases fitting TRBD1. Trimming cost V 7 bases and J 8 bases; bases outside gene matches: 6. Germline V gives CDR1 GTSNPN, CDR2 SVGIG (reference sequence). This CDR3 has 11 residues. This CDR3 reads CASDRGWGYTF. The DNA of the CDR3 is TGTGCCTCAGACAGGGGATGGGGCTACACCTTC.

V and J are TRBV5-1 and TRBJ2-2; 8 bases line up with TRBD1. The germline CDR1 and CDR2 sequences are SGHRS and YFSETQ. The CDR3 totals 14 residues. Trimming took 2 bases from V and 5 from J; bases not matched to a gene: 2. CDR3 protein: CASSFGQGTGELFF. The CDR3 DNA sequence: TGCGCCAGCAGCTTCGGACAGGGTACCGGGGAGCTGTTTTTT. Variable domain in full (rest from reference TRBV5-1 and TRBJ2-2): KAGVTQTPRYLIKTRGQQVTLSCSPISGHRSVSWYQQTPGQGLQFLFEYFSETQRNKGNFPGRFSGRQFSNSRSEMNVSTLELGDSALYLCASSFGQGTGELFFGEGSRLTVL.

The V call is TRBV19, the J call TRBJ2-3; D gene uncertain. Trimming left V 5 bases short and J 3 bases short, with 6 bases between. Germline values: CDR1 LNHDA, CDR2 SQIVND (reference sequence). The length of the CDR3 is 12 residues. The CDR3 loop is CASSPDTDTQYF. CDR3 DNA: TGTGCCAGTAGTCCAGATACAGATACGCAGTATTTT.

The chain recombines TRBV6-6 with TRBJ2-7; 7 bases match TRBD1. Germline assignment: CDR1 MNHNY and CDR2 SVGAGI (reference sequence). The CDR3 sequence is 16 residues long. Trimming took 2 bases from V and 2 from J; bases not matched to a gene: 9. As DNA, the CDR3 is TGTGCCAGCAGTTACACTCAACGCAGGGGGACCTACGAGCAGTACTTC. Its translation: CASSYTQRRGTYEQYF.

CDR3 bases: TGTGCCAGCAGTGATCCCGGTGGCGGGGGGAGCACAGATACGCAGTATTTT. Its translation is CASSDPGGGGSTDTQYF. The gene calls are TRBV2 and TRBJ2-3, with 8 bases aligning to TRBD2. The CDR3 is 17 residues long. In germline, CDR1 is SNHLY, CDR2 FYNNEI. V dropped 3 bases and J dropped 0; count of bases not matched to a gene: 8.

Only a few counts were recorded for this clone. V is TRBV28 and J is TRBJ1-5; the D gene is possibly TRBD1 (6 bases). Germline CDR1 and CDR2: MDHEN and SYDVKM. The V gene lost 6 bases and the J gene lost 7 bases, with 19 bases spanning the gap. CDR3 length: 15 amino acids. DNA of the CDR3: TGTGCCAGCAGCCCCGGACAGACCGCGGGGCAGCCCCAGCATTTT. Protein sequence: CASSPGQTAGQPQHF.

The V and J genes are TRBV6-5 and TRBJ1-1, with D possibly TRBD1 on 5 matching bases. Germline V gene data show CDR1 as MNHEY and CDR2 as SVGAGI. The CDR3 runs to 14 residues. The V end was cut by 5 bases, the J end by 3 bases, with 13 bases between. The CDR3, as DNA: TGTGCCAGCAGTGCCGGGGGAGGGTACACTGAAGCTTTCTTT. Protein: CASSAGGGYTEAFF.